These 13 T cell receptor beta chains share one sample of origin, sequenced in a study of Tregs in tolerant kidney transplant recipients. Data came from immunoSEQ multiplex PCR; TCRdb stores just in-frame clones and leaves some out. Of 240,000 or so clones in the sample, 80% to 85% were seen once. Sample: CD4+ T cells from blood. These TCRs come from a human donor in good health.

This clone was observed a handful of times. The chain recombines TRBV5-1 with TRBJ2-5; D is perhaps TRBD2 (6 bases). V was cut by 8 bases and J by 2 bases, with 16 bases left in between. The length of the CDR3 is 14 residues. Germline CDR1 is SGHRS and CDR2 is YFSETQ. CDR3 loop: CASTEGGAQETQYF. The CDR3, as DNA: TGCGCCAGTACTGAAGGAGGGGCTCAAGAGACCCAGTACTTC. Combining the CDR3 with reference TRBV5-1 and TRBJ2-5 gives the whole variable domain KAGVTQTPRYLIKTRGQQVTLSCSPISGHRSVSWYQQTPGQGLQFLFEYFSETQRNKGNFPGRFSGRQFSNSRSEMNVSTLELGDSALYLCASTEGGAQETQYFGPGTRLLVL.

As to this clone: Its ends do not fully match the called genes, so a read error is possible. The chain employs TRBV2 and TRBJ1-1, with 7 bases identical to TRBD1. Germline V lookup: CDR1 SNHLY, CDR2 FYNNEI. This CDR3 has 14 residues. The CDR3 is CASREQGYSTEALF. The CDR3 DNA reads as TGTGCCAGCCGGGAACAGGGGTATAGCACTGAAGCTCTCTTT.

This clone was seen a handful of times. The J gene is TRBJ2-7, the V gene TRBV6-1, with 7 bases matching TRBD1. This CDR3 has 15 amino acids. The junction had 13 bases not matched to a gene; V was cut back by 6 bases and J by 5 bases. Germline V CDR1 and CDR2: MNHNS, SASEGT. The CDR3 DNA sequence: TGTGCCAGCAGCGAACCGGGACAGACCACAGACGAGCAGTACTTC. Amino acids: CASSEPGQTTDEQYF.

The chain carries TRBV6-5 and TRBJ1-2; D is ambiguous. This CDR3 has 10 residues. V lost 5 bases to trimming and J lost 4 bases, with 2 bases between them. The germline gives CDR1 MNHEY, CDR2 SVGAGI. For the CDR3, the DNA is TGTGCCAGCAGTGGCTATGGCTACACCTTC. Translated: CASSGYGYTF.

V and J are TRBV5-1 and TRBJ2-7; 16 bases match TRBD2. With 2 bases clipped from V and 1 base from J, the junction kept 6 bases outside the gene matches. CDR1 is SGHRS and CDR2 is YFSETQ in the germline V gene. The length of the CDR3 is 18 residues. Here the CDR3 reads CASSFGTSGRALSYEQYF. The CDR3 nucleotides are TGCGCCAGCAGCTTCGGGACTAGCGGGAGGGCCTTATCCTACGAGCAGTACTTC.

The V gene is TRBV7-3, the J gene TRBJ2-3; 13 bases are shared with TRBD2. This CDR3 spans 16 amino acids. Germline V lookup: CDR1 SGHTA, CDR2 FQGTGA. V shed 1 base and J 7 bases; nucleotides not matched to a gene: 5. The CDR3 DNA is TGTGCCAGCAGCTTAATGGGACTAGCGGGGATCCATACGCAGTATTTT. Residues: CASSLMGLAGIHTQYF.

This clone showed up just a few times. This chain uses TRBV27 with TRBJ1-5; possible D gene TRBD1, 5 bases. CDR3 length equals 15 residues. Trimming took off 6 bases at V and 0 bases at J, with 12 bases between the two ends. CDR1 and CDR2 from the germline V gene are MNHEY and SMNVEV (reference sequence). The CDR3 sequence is CASSSWGLSNQPQHF. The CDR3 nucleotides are TGTGCCAGCAGCTCCTGGGGACTTAGCAATCAGCCCCAGCATTTT.

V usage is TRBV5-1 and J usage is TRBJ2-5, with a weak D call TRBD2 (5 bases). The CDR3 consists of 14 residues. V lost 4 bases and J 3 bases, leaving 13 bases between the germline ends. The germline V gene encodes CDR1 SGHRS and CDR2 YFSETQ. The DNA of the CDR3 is TGCGCCAGCAGCCCCGCAAGTAGCGAAGAGACCCAGTACTTC. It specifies CASSPASSEETQYF.

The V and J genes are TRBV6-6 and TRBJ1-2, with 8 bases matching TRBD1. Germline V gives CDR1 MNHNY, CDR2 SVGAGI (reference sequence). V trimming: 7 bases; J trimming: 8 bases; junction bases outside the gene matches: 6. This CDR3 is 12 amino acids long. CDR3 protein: CASTLDRAGYTF. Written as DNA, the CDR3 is TGTGCCAGCACCTTGGACAGGGCGGGCTACACCTTC.

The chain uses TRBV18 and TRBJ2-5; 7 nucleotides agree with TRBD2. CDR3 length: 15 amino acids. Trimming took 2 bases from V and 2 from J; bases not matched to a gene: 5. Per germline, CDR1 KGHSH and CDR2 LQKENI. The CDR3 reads CASSPITGGQETQYF. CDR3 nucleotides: TGTGCCAGCTCACCAATTACGGGGGGTCAAGAGACCCAGTACTTC.

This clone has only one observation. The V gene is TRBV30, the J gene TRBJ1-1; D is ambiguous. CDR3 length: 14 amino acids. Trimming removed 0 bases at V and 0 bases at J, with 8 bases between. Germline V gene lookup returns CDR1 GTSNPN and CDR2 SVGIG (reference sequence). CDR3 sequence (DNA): TGTGCCTGGAGTGTAAACAGCTTGAACACTGAAGCTTTCTTT. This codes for CAWSVNSLNTEAFF.

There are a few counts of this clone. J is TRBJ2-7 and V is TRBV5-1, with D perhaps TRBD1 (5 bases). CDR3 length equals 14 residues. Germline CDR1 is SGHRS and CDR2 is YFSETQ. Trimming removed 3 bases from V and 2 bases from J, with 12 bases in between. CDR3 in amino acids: CASSSPDTTYEQYF. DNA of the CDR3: TGCGCCAGCAGCTCCCCGGACACGACCTACGAGCAGTACTTC.

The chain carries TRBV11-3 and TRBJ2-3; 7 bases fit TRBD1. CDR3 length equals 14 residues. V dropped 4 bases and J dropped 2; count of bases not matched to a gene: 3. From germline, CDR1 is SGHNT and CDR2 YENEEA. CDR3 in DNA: TGTGCCAGCAGCTCGCAGGGGGACACAGATACGCAGTATTTT. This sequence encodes CASSSQGDTDTQYF.